One sample yielded the 7 T cell receptor beta chains listed below, sequenced in a study of a mutant IDH1 vaccine in newly diagnosed glioma. Indicated time point: week 35, safety follow-up. The investigators gave 300 ug of mutant IDH1 20-mer peptide in each vaccine dose, together with topical imiquimod. Measured with immunoSEQ multiplex PCR; TCRdb has only the in-frame clones, and not every one. Among 45,000 or so clones listed, more than 75% were seen once. No antigen has been identified for these receptors. The sample here was PBMCs, taken from a glioma patient whose treatment included an IDH1 peptide vaccine. The receptors come from a middle-aged woman with glioma.

The chain couples TRBV4-2 to TRBJ2-2; perhaps TRBD2 as D (6 bases). Germline V lookup: CDR1 LGHNA, CDR2 YNFKEQ. V was cut by 4 bases and J by 4 bases, with 13 bases left in between. The CDR3 has 15 residues. Here the CDR3 reads CASSPRDLVTGELFF. In nucleotides, the CDR3 is TGTGCCAGCAGCCCCCGGGACTTGGTCACCGGGGAGCTGTTTTTT.

The count of this clone is one. CDR3 region: CASSEGLNSGANVLTF. The CDR3 nucleotides read TGTGCCAGCAGTGAAGGGCTGAACTCTGGGGCCAACGTCCTGACTTTC. V is TRBV25-1 and J is TRBJ2-6; D is undetermined. This CDR3 has 16 amino acids. Trimming removed 2 bases at V and 0 bases at J, with 8 bases between. Germline V CDR1 and CDR2: MGHDK, SYGVNS.

The V gene is TRBV7-2, the J gene TRBJ2-1, with 8 bases aligning to TRBD2. Germline CDR1 and CDR2: SGHTA and FQGNSA. V shed 4 bases and J 7 bases; nucleotides not matched to a gene: 6. CDR3 length: 14 amino acids. CDR3 sequence (DNA): TGTGCCAGCAGCTCGTGGACTAGCTTAAATGAGCAGTTCTTC. Amino acids: CASSSWTSLNEQFF.

The V gene is TRBV11-2, the J gene TRBJ1-6; no firm D call. This CDR3 has 15 amino acids. Germline V gene data show CDR1 as SGHAT and CDR2 as FQNNGV. Trimming shortened V by 5 bases and J by 6 bases, and 14 bases separated the two germline ends. CDR3 loop: CASSKERQSNSPLHF. Written as DNA, the CDR3 is TGTGCCAGCAGCAAGGAGAGGCAGAGTAATTCACCCCTCCACTTT.

The chain is built from TRBV5-1 and TRBJ2-3; TRBD2 aligns across 8 bases. With 1 base clipped from V and 6 bases from J, the junction kept 10 bases outside the gene matches. Looked up from germline, CDR1 is SGHRS and CDR2 is YFSETQ. The CDR3 is 16 residues long. CDR3 in DNA: TGCGCCAGCAGCTTGTTTCCAGCGGGAGTAGCGGATACGCAGTATTTT. As protein: CASSLFPAGVADTQYF.

The rearrangement joins TRBV5-8 to TRBJ2-1, with unresolved D. The V and J ends lost 1 base and 9 bases respectively, with 14 bases between them. The length of the CDR3 is 14 residues. Germline CDR1 SGHTS, CDR2 YDEGEE. The CDR3 nucleotides are TGTGCCAGCAGCTTGCCGCGCGCGATGGGTGAGCAGTTCTTC. Encoded protein: CASSLPRAMGEQFF.

V is TRBV5-6 and J is TRBJ1-2; no firm D call. Germline V gene lookup returns CDR1 SGHDT and CDR2 YYEEEE. The CDR3 sequence is 15 residues long. The V end was cut by 0 bases, the J end by 1 base, with 10 bases between. The CDR3 nucleotides are TGTGCCAGCAGCTTGGATTACGGCGTTAACTATGGCTACACCTTC. Translating gives CASSLDYGVNYGYTF.